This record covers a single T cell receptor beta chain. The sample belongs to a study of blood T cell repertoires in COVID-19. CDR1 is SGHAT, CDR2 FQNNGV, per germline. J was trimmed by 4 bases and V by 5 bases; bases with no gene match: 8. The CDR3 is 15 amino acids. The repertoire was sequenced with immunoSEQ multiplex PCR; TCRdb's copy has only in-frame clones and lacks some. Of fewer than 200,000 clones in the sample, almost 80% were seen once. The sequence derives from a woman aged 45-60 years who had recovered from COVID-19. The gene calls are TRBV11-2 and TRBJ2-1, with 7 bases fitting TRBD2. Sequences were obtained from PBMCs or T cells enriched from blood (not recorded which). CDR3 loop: CASSPQRGLYNEQFF. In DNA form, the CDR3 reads TGTGCCAGCAGCCCCCAGCGGGGCCTTTACAATGAGCAGTTCTTC.